This TCR beta chain emerged from a study of blood T cell repertoires in COVID-19. In the original processing: Reference gene primer amplification in the assay estimated nucleated cell counts. Sequencing used immunoSEQ multiplex PCR; TCRdb keeps in-frame clones, though not all of them. V, J and clone size reflect that table, while D and trimming were determined from the DNA. The table has more than 80,000 clones, roughly nine tenths seen once. V lost 1 base and J lost 5, with 8 bases in between. CDR3 length: 13 amino acids. The germline V gene has CDR1 SEHNR and CDR2 FQNEAQ (reference sequence). This TCR was recovered from a human donor with active COVID-19. The donor label of this sample is uncertain. Material for sequencing was peripheral blood. V and J are TRBV7-9 and TRBJ2-5; D is unclear. CDR3 sequence (DNA): TGTGCCAGCAGCTTAGGGTGGCGGGAGACCCAGTACTTC. It translates to CASSLGWRETQYF.